Below are 5 T cell receptor beta chains sequenced from a single sample in a study of patients and donors after allogeneic stem cell transplantation. Each CDR3 protein gets one entry after TCRdb re-called the RT-PCR reads with MiXCR. The sample lists 70,000 to 100,000 distinct CDR3 sequences, around 5% occurring once. The sample comprised blood, either unsorted or a sorted T cell fraction (not recorded which). The receptors come from a human donor who was either an allogeneic HSCT recipient or a stem cell or donor lymphocyte infusion donor (not recorded which). It is not recorded whose cells these are; they may come from a transplant donor.

This clonotype was seen ten or more times. CDR3 coding DNA: TGTGCCAGCAGTTTAGGGGACAGTCAGCCCCAGCATTTT. Translation gives CASSLGDSQPQHF. This rearrangement joins TRBV12-3 or TRBV12-4 to TRBJ1-5, with 7 bases that match TRBD1. CDR3 length equals 13 residues. Trimming cost V 1 base and J 6 bases; bases outside gene matches: 0.

This clonotype was seen repeatedly, ten times or more. The gene calls are TRBV20-1 and TRBJ2-1, with 10 bases that match TRBD2. The trim removed 1 base at V and 0 bases at J, leaving 9 bases unmatched. From germline, CDR1 is DFQATT and CDR2 SNEGSKA (reference sequence). CDR3 length equals 18 residues. Written as DNA, the CDR3 is TGCAGTGCTAGAGCCTTAGCGGGAGGTGGGTTCTCCTACAATGAGCAGTTCTTC. It is translated as CSARALAGGGFSYNEQFF.

This clonotype was seen at least ten times. The rearrangement uses TRBV5-1 and TRBJ1-1, with 11 bases matching TRBD1. This CDR3 spans 13 amino acids. Trimming removed 2 bases from V and 7 bases from J; junction bases left unmatched: 1. Germline V CDR1 and CDR2: SGHRS, YFSETQ. The CDR3 region is CASSLGTGGEAFF. The CDR3 nucleotides read TGCGCCAGCAGCTTAGGGACAGGGGGTGAAGCTTTCTTT.

This clonotype was counted ten times or more. The chain carries TRBV27 and TRBJ2-3; D uncertain. V was trimmed by 6 bases and J by 2 bases, leaving 9 bases between them. Germline values: CDR1 MNHEY, CDR2 SMNVEV (reference sequence). The CDR3 runs to 13 residues. Here the CDR3 DNA reads TGTGCCAGCAGGGCGCTCGCCACAGATACGCAGTATTTT. It encodes CASRALATDTQYF.

The gene calls are TRBV15 and TRBJ2-3, with 7 positions matching TRBD2. V gave up 5 bases and J gave up 5 bases; unmatched junction bases: 7. The germline gives CDR1 LNHNV, CDR2 YYDKDF (reference sequence). This CDR3 is 14 amino acids long. Here the CDR3 reads CATSRAGAEDTQYF. CDR3 in DNA: TGTGCCACCAGCCGGGCGGGAGCGGAAGATACGCAGTATTTT.